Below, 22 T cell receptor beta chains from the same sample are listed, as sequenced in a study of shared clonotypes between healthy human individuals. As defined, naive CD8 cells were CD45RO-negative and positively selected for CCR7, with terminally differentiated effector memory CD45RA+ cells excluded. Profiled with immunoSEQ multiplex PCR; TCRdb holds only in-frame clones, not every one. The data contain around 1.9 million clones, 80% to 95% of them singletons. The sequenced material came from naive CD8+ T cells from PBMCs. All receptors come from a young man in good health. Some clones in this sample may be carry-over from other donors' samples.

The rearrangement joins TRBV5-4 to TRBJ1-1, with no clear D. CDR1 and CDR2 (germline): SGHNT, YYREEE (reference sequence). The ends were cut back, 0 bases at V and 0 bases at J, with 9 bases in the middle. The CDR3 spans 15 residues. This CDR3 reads CASSLVAELNTEAFF. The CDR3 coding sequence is TGTGCCAGCAGCTTGGTTGCGGAATTGAACACTGAAGCTTTCTTT.

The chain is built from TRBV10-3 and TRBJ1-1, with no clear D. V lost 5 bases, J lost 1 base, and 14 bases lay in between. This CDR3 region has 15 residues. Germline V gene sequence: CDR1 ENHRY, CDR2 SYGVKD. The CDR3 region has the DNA TGTGCCATCAGTCCTGACCCAAACGCGAACACTGAAGCTTTCTTT. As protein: CAISPDPNANTEAFF.

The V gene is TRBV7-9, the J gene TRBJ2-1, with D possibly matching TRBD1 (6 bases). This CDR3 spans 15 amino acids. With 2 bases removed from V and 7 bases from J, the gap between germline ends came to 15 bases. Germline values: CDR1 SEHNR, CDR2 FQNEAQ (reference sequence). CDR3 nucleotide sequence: TGTGCCAGCAGCTTATTGCGTCAGGGGCTGAATGAGCAGTTCTTC. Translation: CASSLLRQGLNEQFF.

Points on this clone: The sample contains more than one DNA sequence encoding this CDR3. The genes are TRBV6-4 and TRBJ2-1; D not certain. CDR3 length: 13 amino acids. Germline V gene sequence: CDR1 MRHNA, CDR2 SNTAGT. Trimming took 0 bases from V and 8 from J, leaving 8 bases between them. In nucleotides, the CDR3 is TGTGCCAGCAGTGACTCGATAGGTGATGAGCAGTTCTTC. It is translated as CASSDSIGDEQFF.

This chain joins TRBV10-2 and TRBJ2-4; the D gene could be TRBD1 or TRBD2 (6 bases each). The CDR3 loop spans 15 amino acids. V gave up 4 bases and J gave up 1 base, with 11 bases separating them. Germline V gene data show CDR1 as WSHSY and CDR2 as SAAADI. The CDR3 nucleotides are TGCGCCAGCAGTGGGGGGGCCGGGGCCAAAAACATTCAGTACTTC. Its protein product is CASSGGAGAKNIQYF.

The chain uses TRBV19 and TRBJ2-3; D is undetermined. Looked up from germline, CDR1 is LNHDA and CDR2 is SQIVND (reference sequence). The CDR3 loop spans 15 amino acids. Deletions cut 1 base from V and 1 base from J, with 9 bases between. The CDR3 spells CASSIVLRGTDTQYF. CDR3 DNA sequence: TGTGCCAGTAGTATAGTGCTCAGAGGCACAGATACGCAGTATTTT.

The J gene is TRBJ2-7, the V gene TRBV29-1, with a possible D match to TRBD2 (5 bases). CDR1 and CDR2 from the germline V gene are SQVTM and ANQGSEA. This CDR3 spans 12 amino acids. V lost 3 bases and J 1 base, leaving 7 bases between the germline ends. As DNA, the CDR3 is TGCAGCGTTGAGGGAGAGTCCTACGAGCAGTACTTC. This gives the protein CSVEGESYEQYF.

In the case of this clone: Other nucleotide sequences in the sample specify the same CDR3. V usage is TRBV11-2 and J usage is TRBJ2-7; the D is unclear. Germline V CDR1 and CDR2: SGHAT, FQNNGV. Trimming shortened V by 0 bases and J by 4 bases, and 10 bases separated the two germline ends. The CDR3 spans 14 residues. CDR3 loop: CASSLELAGYEQYF. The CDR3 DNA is TGTGCCAGCAGCTTAGAACTGGCAGGATACGAGCAGTACTTC. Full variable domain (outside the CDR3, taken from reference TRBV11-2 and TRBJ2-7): EAGVAQSPRYKIIEKRQSVAFWCNPISGHATLYWYQQILGQGPKLLIQFQNNGVVDDSQLPKDRFSAERLKGVDSTLKIQPAKLEDSAVYLCASSLELAGYEQYFGPGTRLTVT.

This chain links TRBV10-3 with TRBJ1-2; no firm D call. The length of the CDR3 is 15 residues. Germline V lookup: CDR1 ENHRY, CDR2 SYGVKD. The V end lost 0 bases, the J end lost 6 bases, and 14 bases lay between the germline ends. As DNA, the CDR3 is TGTGCCATCAGTGAGTCAGAAGGGAGCTTTGATGGCTACACCTTC. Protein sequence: CAISESEGSFDGYTF.

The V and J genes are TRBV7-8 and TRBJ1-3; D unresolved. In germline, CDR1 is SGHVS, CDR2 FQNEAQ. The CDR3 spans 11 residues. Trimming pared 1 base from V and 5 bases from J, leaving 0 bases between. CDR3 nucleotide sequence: TGTGCCAGCAGCTTAGGAAACACCATATATTTT. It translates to CASSLGNTIYF.

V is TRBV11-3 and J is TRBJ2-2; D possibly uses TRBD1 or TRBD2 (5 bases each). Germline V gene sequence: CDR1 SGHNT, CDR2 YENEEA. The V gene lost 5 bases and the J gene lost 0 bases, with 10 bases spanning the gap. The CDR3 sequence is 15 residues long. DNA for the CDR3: TGTGCCAGCAGCAGATGGGGGTCGAACACCGGGGAGCTGTTTTTT. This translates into CASSRWGSNTGELFF.

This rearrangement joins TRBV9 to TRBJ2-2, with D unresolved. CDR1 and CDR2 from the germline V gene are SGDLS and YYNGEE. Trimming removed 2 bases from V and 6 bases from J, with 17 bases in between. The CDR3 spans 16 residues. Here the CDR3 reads CASSVSVVGEAGELFF. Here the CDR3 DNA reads TGTGCCAGCAGCGTGAGTGTTGTGGGCGAGGCCGGGGAGCTGTTTTTT.

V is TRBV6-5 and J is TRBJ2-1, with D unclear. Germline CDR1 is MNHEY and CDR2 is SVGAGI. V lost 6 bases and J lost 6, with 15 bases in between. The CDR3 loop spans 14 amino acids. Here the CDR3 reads CASSFTGRTNEQFF. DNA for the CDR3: TGTGCCAGCAGCTTTACGGGTCGCACCAATGAGCAGTTCTTC.

The DNA for the CDR3 is TGTGCCAGCAGCGTAGGGGACAGGGGTGCCGATGAGCAGTTCTTC. It is translated as CASSVGDRGADEQFF. This chain links TRBV9 with TRBJ2-1; 10 bases line up with TRBD1. Trimming removed 0 bases from V and 8 bases from J; junction bases left unmatched: 5. The CDR3 runs to 15 residues. Germline V gene lookup returns CDR1 SGDLS and CDR2 YYNGEE. The full variable domain, in which reference TRBV9 and TRBJ2-1 provide the parts outside the CDR3, is DSGVTQTPKHLITATGQRVTLRCSPRSGDLSVYWYQQSLDQGLQFLIQYYNGEERAKGNILERFSAQQFPDLHSELNLSSLELGDSALYFCASSVGDRGADEQFFGPGTRLTVL.

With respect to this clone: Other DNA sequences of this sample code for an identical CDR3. CDR3 residues: CATSGSNQPQHF. The CDR3 region has the DNA TGTGCCACCTCAGGGAGCAATCAGCCCCAGCATTTT. The gene calls are TRBV15 and TRBJ1-5; a possible D gene is TRBD1 (5 bases). Trimming took 8 bases from V and 1 from J, leaving 6 bases between them. The CDR3 covers 12 residues. Germline V gene data show CDR1 as LNHNV and CDR2 as YYDKDF (reference sequence).

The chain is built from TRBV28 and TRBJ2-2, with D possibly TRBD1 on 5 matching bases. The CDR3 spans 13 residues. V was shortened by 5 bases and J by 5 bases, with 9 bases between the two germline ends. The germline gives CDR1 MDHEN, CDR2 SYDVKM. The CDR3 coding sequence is TGTGCCAGCAGTACGACAGATACCGGGGAGCTGTTTTTT. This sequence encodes CASSTTDTGELFF.

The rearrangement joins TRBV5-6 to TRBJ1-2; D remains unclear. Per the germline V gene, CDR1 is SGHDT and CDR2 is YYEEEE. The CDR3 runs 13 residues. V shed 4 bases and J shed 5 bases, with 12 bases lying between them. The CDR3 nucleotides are TGTGCCAGCAGCGTTACGACGGTGTATGGCTACACCTTC. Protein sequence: CASSVTTVYGYTF.

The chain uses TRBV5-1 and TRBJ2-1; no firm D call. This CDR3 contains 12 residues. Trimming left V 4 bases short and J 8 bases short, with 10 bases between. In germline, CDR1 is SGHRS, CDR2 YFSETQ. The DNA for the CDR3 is TGCGCCAGCAGCCTCCAGAGGCATGAGCAGTTCTTC. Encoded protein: CASSLQRHEQFF.

In nucleotides, the CDR3 is TGTGCCAGCAGCTTAGGGACTAGCGGTCGTCAGTATACGCAGTATTTT. The encoded protein is CASSLGTSGRQYTQYF. V is TRBV7-8 and J is TRBJ2-3; 10 nucleotides line up with TRBD2. The J segment lost 7 bases and the V segment lost 1 base, leaving 8 bases of the junction unmatched. This CDR3 contains 16 residues. Germline V gene lookup returns CDR1 SGHVS and CDR2 FQNEAQ.

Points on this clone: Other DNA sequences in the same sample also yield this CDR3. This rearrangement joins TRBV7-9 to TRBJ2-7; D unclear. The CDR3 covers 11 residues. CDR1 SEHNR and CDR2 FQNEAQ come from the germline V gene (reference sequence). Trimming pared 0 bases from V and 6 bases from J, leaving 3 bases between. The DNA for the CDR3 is TGTGCCAGCAGCTTAGCCCTCGAGCAGTACTTC. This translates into CASSLALEQYF.

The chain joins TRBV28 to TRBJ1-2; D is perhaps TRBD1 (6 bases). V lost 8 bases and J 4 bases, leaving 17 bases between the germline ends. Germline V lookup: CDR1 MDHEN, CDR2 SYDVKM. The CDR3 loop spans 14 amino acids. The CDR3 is CASLAGAEFYGYTF. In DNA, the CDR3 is TGTGCCAGCTTAGCAGGGGCGGAGTTCTATGGCTACACCTTC.

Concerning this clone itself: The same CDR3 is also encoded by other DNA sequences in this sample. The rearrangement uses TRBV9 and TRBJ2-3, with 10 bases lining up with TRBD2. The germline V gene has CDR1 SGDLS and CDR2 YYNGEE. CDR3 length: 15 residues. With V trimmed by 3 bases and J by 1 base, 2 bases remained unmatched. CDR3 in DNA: TGTGCCAGCAGCGCTAGCGGGGGCGGCACAGATACGCAGTATTTT. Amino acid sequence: CASSASGGGTDTQYF.